The rows below give T cell receptor beta chains drawn from one sample of a study of post-analysis software for immune sequencing data. TCRdb passed the PCR reads through MiXCR, listing each CDR3 protein once. Of around 770,000 distinct CDR3 sequences listed, more than 45% were seen once; the top ten hold 4.9%. Sequenced sample: blood. These receptors originate from a girl under 18 with multiple sclerosis. CDR3s include the opening cysteine and the closing phenylalanine or tryptophan. Each record gives: clone size, D gene, V gene, J gene, CDR3 protein, CDR3 DNA. D genes are given only for firm matches. Clone size appears in some rows only: once, few, many, or a class for an expanded clone.

-	TRBD2	TRBV18	TRBJ2-3	CASSALAGGIGFGDTQYF	TGTGCCAGCTCAGCATTAGCGGGAGGTATCGGTTTTGGTGATACGCAGTATTTT
-	TRBD1	TRBV6-1	TRBJ1-2	CASSEAPGTGFYGYTF	TGTGCCAGCAGTGAAGCCCCCGGGACAGGCTTCTATGGCTACACCTTC
-	-	TRBV3-1	TRBJ2-5	CASRPDYTQETQYF	TGTGCCAGCAGACCCGACTATACCCAAGAGACCCAGTACTTC
-	-	TRBV6-5	TRBJ2-7	CASSYSSTPYEQYF	TGTGCCAGCAGTTACTCCTCTACACCCTACGAGCAGTACTTC
-	TRBD2	TRBV20-1	TRBJ2-1	CSARDHRLAVNNEQFF	TGCAGTGCTAGAGATCACCGACTAGCGGTTAACAATGAGCAGTTCTTC
-	TRBD2	TRBV29-1	TRBJ2-1	CSVDVLAGVSDEQFF	TGCAGCGTTGACGTCCTAGCGGGAGTGAGTGATGAGCAGTTCTTC
few	-	TRBV12-3/TRBV12-4	TRBJ2-6	CANRGPGANVLTF	TGTGCCAACCGGGGCCCTGGGGCCAACGTCCTGACTTTC
few	TRBD2	TRBV5-6	TRBJ2-7	CASSRPGLAVYEQYF	TGTGCCAGCAGCAGGCCGGGACTAGCGGTATACGAGCAGTACTTC
-	TRBD2	TRBV7-2	TRBJ2-7	CASSLGVRLAGGPYEQYF	TGTGCCAGCAGCTTAGGGGTGAGGCTAGCGGGAGGGCCTTACGAGCAGTACTTC
-	TRBD2	TRBV10-1	TRBJ2-5	CASSELRASGIETQYF	TGCGCCAGCAGTGAGTTAAGGGCTAGCGGGATCGAGACCCAGTACTTC
-	-	TRBV7-3	TRBJ2-1	CASSATQRASEQFF	TGTGCCAGCAGCGCCACACAGCGAGCGAGTGAGCAGTTCTTC
few	-	TRBV29-1	TRBJ2-7	CSVRPRASYEQYF	TGCAGCGTGAGGCCCCGGGCGTCCTACGAGCAGTACTTC
-	TRBD1	TRBV28	TRBJ2-7	CASSSDRGRKYEQYF	TGTGCCAGCAGTTCGGACAGGGGGCGCAAGTACGAGCAGTACTTC
few	TRBD1	TRBV20-1	TRBJ2-3	CSATASRQGRPDTQYF	TGCAGTGCTACAGCCTCGCGACAGGGTAGGCCAGATACGCAGTATTTT
-	TRBD2	TRBV5-1	TRBJ2-1	CASSGGAGGPYNEQFF	TGCGCCAGCAGTGGCGGAGCGGGAGGGCCCTACAATGAGCAGTTCTTC
-	-	TRBV13	TRBJ2-5	CASSPRRGQETQYF	TGCGCCAGCAGCCCCCGGAGGGGACAAGAGACCCAGTACTTC
-	TRBD2	TRBV15	TRBJ2-1	CATSRGLAGGGEQFF	TGTGCCACCAGCAGGGGACTAGCGGGAGGAGGGGAGCAGTTCTTC
few	-	TRBV12-3/TRBV12-4	TRBJ1-1	CASTQAPGGTEAFF	TGTGCCAGCACCCAAGCTCCGGGGGGCACTGAAGCTTTCTTT
few	TRBD2	TRBV11-3	TRBJ2-7	CASSLTSVSYEQYF	TGTGCCAGCAGCTTAACTAGCGTCTCCTACGAGCAGTACTTC
-	-	TRBV29-1	TRBJ2-1	CSAHSGLTYNEQFF	TGCAGCGCTCACTCAGGGTTGACCTACAATGAGCAGTTCTTC
few	-	TRBV15	TRBJ2-5	CATSSDIRRELEQYF	TGTGCCACCAGCTCAGACATTAGGAGGGAGCTGGAGCAGTACTTC
-	-	TRBV20-1	TRBJ2-7	CSASRSGTEGEQYF	TGCAGTGCTAGCCGGAGCGGAACCGAGGGCGAGCAGTACTTC
-	TRBD1	TRBV7-2	TRBJ2-5	CASKDRVRQETQYF	TGTGCCAGCAAAGACAGGGTGCGGCAAGAGACCCAGTACTTC
-	-	TRBV19	TRBJ2-7	CASSSQQGFSYEQYF	TGTGCCAGTAGTAGCCAACAGGGCTTCTCCTACGAGCAGTACTTC
-	-	TRBV28	TRBJ1-1	CASRLTGTLAEAFF	TGTGCCAGCAGACTGACCGGGACACTCGCTGAAGCTTTCTTT
-	TRBD2	TRBV6-6	TRBJ2-4	CASSPRGGAQYIKYF	TGTGCCAGCAGCCCCCGCGGGGGGGCCCAATACATTAAGTACTTC
-	TRBD2	TRBV9	TRBJ2-1	CATGGRANEQFF	TGTGCCACCGGGGGGAGGGCGAATGAGCAGTTCTTC
-	TRBD1	TRBV7-3	TRBJ1-6	CASSLTGTELSPLHF	TGTGCCAGCAGCTTAACCGGGACAGAACTCTCACCCCTCCACTTT
-	TRBD1	TRBV6-5	TRBJ2-1	CASSYGDRVDEQFF	TGTGCCAGCAGTTACGGGGACAGGGTGGATGAGCAGTTCTTC
few	-	TRBV7-8	TRBJ2-7	CASALGAEQYF	TGTGCCAGCGCCCTAGGGGCCGAGCAGTACTTC
-	TRBD1	TRBV12-3/TRBV12-4	TRBJ1-2	CASSFGTARPFGYTF	TGTGCCAGCAGTTTCGGGACAGCCAGACCCTTCGGCTACACCTTC
once	TRBD2	TRBV27	TRBJ2-7	CASGRGVNEQYF	TGTGCCAGCGGGAGGGGAGTCAACGAGCAGTACTTC
-	-	TRBV20-1	TRBJ1-5	CSAYTDSPNQPQHF	TGCAGTGCTTATACTGACAGTCCCAATCAGCCCCAGCATTTT
-	-	TRBV12-3/TRBV12-4	TRBJ2-1	CASSTMGVGEQFF	TGTGCCAGCAGTACCATGGGGGTTGGTGAGCAGTTCTTC
-	TRBD1	TRBV12-3/TRBV12-4	TRBJ2-3	CASSRSSTGGGTDTQYF	TGTGCCAGCAGTCGAAGCTCGACAGGGGGAGGGACGGATACGCAGTATTTT
-	-	TRBV4-3	TRBJ1-2	CASSPPGGGGRGYTF	TGCGCCAGCAGCCCCCCCGGAGGGGGGGGCAGGGGCTACACCTTC
once	TRBD2	TRBV6-1	TRBJ2-3	CASSAGLAGPGIADTQYF	TGTGCCAGCAGTGCGGGACTAGCGGGGCCCGGTATCGCAGATACGCAGTATTTT
-	-	TRBV30	TRBJ2-1	CAWRRNNEQFF	TGTGCCTGGAGGAGGAACAATGAGCAGTTCTTC
-	TRBD2	TRBV28	TRBJ2-5	CASSPLAGGKCQETQYF	TGTGCCAGCAGTCCATTAGCGGGAGGAAAGTGCCAAGAGACCCAGTACTTC
once	TRBD2	TRBV7-2	TRBJ2-5	CASSPGLVLEEQYF	TGTGCCAGCAGCCCCGGACTAGTGTTGGAAGAGCAGTACTTC
-	-	TRBV20-1	TRBJ1-5	CSARKGNGNQPQHF	TGCAGTGCTAGAAAAGGGAACGGCAATCAGCCCCAGCATTTT
-	TRBD2	TRBV6-2/TRBV6-3	TRBJ2-1	CASSSLAGLDNEQFF	TGTGCCAGCAGTTCACTAGCGGGACTCGACAATGAGCAGTTCTTC
-	-	TRBV12-3/TRBV12-4	TRBJ1-2	CASSFSRGYGYTF	TGTGCCAGCAGTTTTAGTAGGGGGTATGGCTACACCTTC
few	-	TRBV20-1	TRBJ2-1	CSASPPLSYNEQFF	TGCAGTGCTAGCCCACCGCTCTCCTACAATGAGCAGTTCTTC
few	-	TRBV7-9	TRBJ1-2	CASSLEGNPYGYTF	TGTGCCAGCAGCTTAGAGGGAAACCCCTATGGCTACACCTTC
once	TRBD2	TRBV7-9	TRBJ2-1	CASNIQREGVEQFF	TGTGCCAGCAACATACAGCGGGAAGGGGTTGAGCAGTTCTTC
-	TRBD1	TRBV7-9	TRBJ2-1	CASSYTGEVSNEQFF	TGTGCCAGCAGCTACACAGGGGAAGTCTCCAATGAGCAGTTCTTC
-	-	TRBV7-3	TRBJ2-1	CASSFLGSAAGFVNEQFF	TGTGCCAGCAGCTTCCTTGGGTCGGCGGCAGGGTTCGTTAATGAGCAGTTCTTC
few	-	TRBV20-1	TRBJ2-5	CSATGTGERETQYF	TGCAGTGCCACCGGGACCGGGGAAAGGGAGACCCAGTACTTC
-	-	TRBV12-3/TRBV12-4	TRBJ2-3	CASRGSEHTDTQYF	TGTGCCAGCAGGGGATCAGAGCACACAGATACGCAGTATTTT
-	-	TRBV27	TRBJ1-5	CASRPRGGFGGNQPQHF	TGTGCCAGCAGACCACGAGGAGGGTTTGGAGGCAATCAGCCCCAGCATTTT
-	-	TRBV7-8	TRBJ2-3	CASSSTWTDTQYF	TGTGCCAGCAGCTCTACATGGACAGATACGCAGTATTTT
few	TRBD2	TRBV7-2	TRBJ2-5	CASTLAGGPGETQYF	TGTGCCAGCACACTAGCGGGAGGGCCGGGAGAGACCCAGTACTTC
few	-	TRBV4-1	TRBJ2-1	CASTSPLQGKDEQFF	TGCGCCAGCACGAGCCCCTTACAGGGAAAGGATGAGCAGTTCTTC
-	-	TRBV20-1	TRBJ1-1	CSARDPLNTEAFF	TGCAGTGCTAGAGATCCCTTGAACACTGAAGCTTTCTTT
few	TRBD2	TRBV6-2/TRBV6-3	TRBJ2-1	CASSQGRGPYNEQFF	TGTGCCAGCAGCCAAGGGAGGGGCCCCTACAATGAGCAGTTCTTC
few	-	TRBV20-1	TRBJ2-7	CSATEGDEQYF	TGCAGTGCTACAGAGGGCGACGAGCAGTACTTC
few	-	TRBV20-1	TRBJ1-2	CSAREGTGLYGYTF	TGCAGTGCTAGAGAGGGTACAGGGCTCTATGGCTACACCTTC
-	TRBD1	TRBV9	TRBJ1-1	CASSGGQGDYEAFF	TGTGCCAGCAGCGGGGGACAGGGTGATTATGAAGCTTTCTTT